This T cell receptor beta chain emerged from a study of blood T cells in healthy people across ages. A J-beta primer mix and a sample-barcoded 5' primer were used in a second PCR of about 7 to 12 cycles. Each cDNA molecule received a tag from a template-switch adaptor that had 12 random nucleotides. TCRdb used MiXCR to reprocess the 5' RACE reads, holding one entry per CDR3 protein. The table includes more than 800,000 distinct CDR3 sequences, more than 35% detected once. The CDR3 extends over 19 amino acids. Germline V gene data show CDR1 as MGHRA and CDR2 as YSYEKL. Trimming pared 3 bases from V and 2 bases from J, leaving 23 bases between.

The TCR originated in a woman aged 55-70 years in good health. Sequenced input: blood. V and J are TRBV4-1 and TRBJ2-1; maybe TRBD2 (6 bases). CDR3 bases: TGCGCCAGCAGCCACCCACTAGCTGGGAGAGAACAACCCTACAATGAGCAGTTCTTC. This translates into CASSHPLAGREQPYNEQFF.